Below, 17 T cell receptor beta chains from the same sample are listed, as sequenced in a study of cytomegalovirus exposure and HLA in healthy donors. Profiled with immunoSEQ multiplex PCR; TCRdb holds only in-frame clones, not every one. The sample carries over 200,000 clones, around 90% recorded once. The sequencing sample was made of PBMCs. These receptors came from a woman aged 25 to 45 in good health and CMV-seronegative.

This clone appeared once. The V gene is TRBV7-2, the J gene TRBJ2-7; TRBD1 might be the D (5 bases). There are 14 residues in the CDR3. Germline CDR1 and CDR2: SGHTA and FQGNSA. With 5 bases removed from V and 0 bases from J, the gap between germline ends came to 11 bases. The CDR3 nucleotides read TGTGCCAGCAGCCTGACAGTCACCTCCTACGAGCAGTACTTC. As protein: CASSLTVTSYEQYF.

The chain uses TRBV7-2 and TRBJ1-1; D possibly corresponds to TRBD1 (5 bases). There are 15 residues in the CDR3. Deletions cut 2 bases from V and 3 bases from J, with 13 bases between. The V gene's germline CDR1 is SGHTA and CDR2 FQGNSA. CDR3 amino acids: CASSLLEGRDTEAFF. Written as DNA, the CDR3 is TGTGCCAGCAGCTTACTGGAGGGGCGGGACACTGAAGCTTTCTTT.

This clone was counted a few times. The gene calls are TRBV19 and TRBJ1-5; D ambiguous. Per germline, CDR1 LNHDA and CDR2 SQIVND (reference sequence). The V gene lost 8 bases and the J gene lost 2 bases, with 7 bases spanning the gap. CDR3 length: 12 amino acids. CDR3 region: CASREGNQPQHF. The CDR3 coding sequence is TGTGCCAGTCGGGAAGGCAATCAGCCCCAGCATTTT.

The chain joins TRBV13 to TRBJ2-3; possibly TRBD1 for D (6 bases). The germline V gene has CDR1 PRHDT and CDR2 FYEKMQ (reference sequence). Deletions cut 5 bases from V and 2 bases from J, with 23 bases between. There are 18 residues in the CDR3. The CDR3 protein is CASSPAVDSLQSTDTQYF. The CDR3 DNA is TGTGCCAGCAGCCCGGCCGTGGACAGCCTCCAGTCCACAGATACGCAGTATTTT.

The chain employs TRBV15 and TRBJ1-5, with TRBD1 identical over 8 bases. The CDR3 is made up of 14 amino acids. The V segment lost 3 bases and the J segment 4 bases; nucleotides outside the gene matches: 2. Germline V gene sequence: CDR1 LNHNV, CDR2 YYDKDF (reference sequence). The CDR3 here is CATSSRQGNQPQHF. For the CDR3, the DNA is TGTGCCACCAGCAGTCGACAGGGGAATCAGCCCCAGCATTTT.

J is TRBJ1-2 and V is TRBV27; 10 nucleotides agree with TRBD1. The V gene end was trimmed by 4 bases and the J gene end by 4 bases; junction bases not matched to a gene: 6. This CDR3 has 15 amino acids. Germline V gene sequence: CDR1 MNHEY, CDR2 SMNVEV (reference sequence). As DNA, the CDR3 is TGTGCCAGCAGTTCCCGGACAGGGGGTGCCTATGGCTACACCTTC. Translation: CASSSRTGGAYGYTF.

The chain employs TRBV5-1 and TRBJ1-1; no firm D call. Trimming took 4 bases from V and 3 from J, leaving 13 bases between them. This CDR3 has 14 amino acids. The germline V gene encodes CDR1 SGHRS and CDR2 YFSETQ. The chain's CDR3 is CASSPYGWDTEAFF. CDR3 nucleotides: TGCGCCAGCAGCCCCTATGGATGGGACACTGAAGCTTTCTTT. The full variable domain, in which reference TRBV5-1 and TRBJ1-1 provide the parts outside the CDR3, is KAGVTQTPRYLIKTRGQQVTLSCSPISGHRSVSWYQQTPGQGLQFLFEYFSETQRNKGNFPGRFSGRQFSNSRSEMNVSTLELGDSALYLCASSPYGWDTEAFFGQGTRLTVV.

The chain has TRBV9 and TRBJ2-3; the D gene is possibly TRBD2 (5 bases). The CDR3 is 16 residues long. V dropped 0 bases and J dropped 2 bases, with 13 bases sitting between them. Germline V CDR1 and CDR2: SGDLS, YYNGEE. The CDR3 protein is CASSVDEGGDTDTQYF. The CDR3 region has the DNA TGTGCCAGCAGCGTAGATGAGGGTGGGGACACAGATACGCAGTATTTT. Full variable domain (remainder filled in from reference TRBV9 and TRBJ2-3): DSGVTQTPKHLITATGQRVTLRCSPRSGDLSVYWYQQSLDQGLQFLIQYYNGEERAKGNILERFSAQQFPDLHSELNLSSLELGDSALYFCASSVDEGGDTDTQYFGPGTRLTVL.

The CDR3 DNA reads TGCGCCAGCAGCTTGACCGGGACAGCCCCCTACAATGAGCAGTTCTTC. This gives the protein CASSLTGTAPYNEQFF. V and J are TRBV5-1 and TRBJ2-1, with TRBD1 matching over 7 bases. This CDR3 has 16 residues. Germline-derived CDR1 and CDR2 are SGHRS and YFSETQ. V lost 1 base, J lost 2 bases, and 6 bases stayed unmatched.

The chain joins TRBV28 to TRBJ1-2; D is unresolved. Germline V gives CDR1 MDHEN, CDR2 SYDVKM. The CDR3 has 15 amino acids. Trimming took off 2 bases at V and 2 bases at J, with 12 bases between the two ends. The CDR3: CASSLGRHGNYGYTF. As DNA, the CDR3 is TGTGCCAGCAGTTTAGGAAGGCACGGGAACTATGGCTACACCTTC.

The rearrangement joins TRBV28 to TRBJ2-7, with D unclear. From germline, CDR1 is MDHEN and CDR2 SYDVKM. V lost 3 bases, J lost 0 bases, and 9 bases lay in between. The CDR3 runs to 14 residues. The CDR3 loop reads CASSFQDASYEQYF. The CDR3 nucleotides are TGTGCCAGCAGTTTTCAGGACGCCTCCTACGAGCAGTACTTC.

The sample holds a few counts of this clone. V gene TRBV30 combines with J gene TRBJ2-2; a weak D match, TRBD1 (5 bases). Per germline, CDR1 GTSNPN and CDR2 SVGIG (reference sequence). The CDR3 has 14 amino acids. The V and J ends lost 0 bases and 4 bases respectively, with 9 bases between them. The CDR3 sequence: CAWSVGVGTGELFF. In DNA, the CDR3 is TGTGCCTGGAGTGTAGGGGTCGGCACCGGGGAGCTGTTTTTT.

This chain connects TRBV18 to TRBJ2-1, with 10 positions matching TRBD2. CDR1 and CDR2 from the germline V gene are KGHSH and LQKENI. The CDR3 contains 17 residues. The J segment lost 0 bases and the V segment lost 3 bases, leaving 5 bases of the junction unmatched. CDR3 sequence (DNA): TGTGCCAGCTCACCGGTTCCTAGCGGGAGCTCCTACAATGAGCAGTTCTTC. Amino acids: CASSPVPSGSSYNEQFF.

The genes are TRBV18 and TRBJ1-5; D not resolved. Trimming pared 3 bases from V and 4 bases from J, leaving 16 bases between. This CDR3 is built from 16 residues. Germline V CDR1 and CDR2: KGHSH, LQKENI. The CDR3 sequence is CASSPVLAGVNQPQHF. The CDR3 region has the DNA TGTGCCAGCTCACCCGTGCTGGCAGGAGTAAATCAGCCCCAGCATTTT.

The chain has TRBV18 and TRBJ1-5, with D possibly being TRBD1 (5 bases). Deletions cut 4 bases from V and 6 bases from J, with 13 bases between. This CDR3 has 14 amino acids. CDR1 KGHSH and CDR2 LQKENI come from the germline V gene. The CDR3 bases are TGTGCCAGCTCACAAGGGCAGGGAGGTCAGCCCCAGCATTTT. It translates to CASSQGQGGQPQHF. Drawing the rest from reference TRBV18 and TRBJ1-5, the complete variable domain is NAGVMQNPRHLVRRRGQEARLRCSPMKGHSHVYWYRQLPEEGLKFMVYLQKENIIDESGMPKERFSAEFPKEGPSILRIQQVVRGDSAAYFCASSQGQGGQPQHFGDGTRLSIL.

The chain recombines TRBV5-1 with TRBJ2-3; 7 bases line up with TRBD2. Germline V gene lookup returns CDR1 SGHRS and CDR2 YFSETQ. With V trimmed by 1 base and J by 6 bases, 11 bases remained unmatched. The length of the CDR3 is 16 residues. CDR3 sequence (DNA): TGCGCCAGCAGCTTGCTTCCGGAGACTAGCTCGGATACGCAGTATTTT. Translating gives CASSLLPETSSDTQYF. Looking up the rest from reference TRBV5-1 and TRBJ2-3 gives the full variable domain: KAGVTQTPRYLIKTRGQQVTLSCSPISGHRSVSWYQQTPGQGLQFLFEYFSETQRNKGNFPGRFSGRQFSNSRSEMNVSTLELGDSALYLCASSLLPETSSDTQYFGPGTRLTVL.

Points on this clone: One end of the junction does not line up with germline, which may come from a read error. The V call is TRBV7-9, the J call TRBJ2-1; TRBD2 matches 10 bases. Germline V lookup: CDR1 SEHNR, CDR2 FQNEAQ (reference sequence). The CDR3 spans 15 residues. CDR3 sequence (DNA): TGTGCCAGCAGCCTAGCTAGCGGGAGCCCTAATGAGCAGTTCTTC. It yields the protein CASSLASGSPNEQFF.